This entry describes one T cell receptor beta chain. No antigen is known for it. Additional DNA sequences in this sample encode the identical CDR3. This sample is drawn from a study of shared clonotypes between healthy human individuals. Authors' processing steps: Junction-only sequences produced by ImmunoSEQ had no quality scores, so filtering differed. Some clones are missing from TCRdb's copy, which holds only in-frame ones; the method was immunoSEQ multiplex PCR. D and trimming were read from the DNA, whereas the V and J calls and clone size are those reported in that table. This table has about 960,000 clones, approximately 80% appearing once. The germline V and J ends were trimmed by 4 bases and 0 bases, with 5 bases remaining between them. Per germline, CDR1 SGHRS and CDR2 YFSETQ. The CDR3 covers 13 residues. Whole-study findings and limits: An expected dependence of interdonor clonotype sharing on sequencing depth was noted. With a handful of donors compared, around 5% of naive CD4 clonotypes were shared.

This TCR came from a man between 18 and 35 years old in good health. The sequenced material came from memory CD4+ T cells sorted from blood. Described subset: CD45RA-negative fraction. V is TRBV5-1 and J is TRBJ1-5; no clear D gene. The DNA for the CDR3 is TGCGCCAGCAGCCTGACTAGCAATCAGCCCCAGCATTTT. Protein: CASSLTSNQPQHF. The full variable domain, with the rest looked up from reference TRBV5-1 and TRBJ1-5, is KAGVTQTPRYLIKTRGQQVTLSCSPISGHRSVSWYQQTPGQGLQFLFEYFSETQRNKGNFPGRFSGRQFSNSRSEMNVSTLELGDSALYLCASSLTSNQPQHFGDGTRLSIL.